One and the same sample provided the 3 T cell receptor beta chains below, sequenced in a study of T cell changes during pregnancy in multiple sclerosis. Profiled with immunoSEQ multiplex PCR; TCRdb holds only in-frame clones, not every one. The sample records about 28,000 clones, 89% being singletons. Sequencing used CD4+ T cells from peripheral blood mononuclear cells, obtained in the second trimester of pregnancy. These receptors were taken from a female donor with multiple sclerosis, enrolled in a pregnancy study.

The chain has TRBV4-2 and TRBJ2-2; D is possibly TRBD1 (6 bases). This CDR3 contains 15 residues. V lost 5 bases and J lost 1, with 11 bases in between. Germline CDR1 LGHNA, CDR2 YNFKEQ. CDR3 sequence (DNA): TGTGCCAGCAGCTCCCGACAGGAGAACACCGGGGAGCTGTTTTTT. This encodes CASSSRQENTGELFF.

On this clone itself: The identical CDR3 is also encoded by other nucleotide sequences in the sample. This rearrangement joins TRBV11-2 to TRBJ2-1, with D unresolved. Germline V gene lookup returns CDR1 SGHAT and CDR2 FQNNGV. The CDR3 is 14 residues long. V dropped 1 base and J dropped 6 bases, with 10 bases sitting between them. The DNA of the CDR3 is TGTGCCAGCAGCTTAGCCTTGGCTAGCAATGAGCAGTTCTTC. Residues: CASSLALASNEQFF. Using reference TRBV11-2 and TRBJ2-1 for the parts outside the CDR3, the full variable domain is EAGVAQSPRYKIIEKRQSVAFWCNPISGHATLYWYQQILGQGPKLLIQFQNNGVVDDSQLPKDRFSAERLKGVDSTLKIQPAKLEDSAVYLCASSLALASNEQFFGPGTRLTVL.

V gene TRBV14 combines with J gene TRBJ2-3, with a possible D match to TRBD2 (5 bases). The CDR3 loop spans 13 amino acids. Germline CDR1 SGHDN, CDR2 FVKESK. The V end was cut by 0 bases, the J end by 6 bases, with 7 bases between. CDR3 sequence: CASSQETGDTQYF. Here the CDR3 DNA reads TGTGCCAGCAGCCAAGAAACGGGGGATACGCAGTATTTT. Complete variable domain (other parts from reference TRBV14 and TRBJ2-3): EAGVTQFPSHSVIEKGQTVTLRCDPISGHDNLYWYRRVMGKEIKFLLHFVKESKQDESGMPNNRFLAERTGGTYSTLKVQPAELEDSGVYFCASSQETGDTQYFGPGTRLTVL.